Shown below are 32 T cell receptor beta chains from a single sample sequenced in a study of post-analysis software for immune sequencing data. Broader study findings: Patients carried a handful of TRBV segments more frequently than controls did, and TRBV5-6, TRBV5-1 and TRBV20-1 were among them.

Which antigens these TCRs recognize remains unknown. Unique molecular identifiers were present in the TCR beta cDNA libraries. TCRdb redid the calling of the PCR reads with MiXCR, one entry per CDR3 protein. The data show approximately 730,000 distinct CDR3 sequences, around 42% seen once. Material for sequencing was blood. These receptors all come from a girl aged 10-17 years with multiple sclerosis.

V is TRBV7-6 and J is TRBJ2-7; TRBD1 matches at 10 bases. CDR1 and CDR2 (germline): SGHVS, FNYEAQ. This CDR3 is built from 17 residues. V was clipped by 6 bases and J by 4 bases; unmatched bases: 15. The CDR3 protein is CASSPTGQGGLGYEQYF. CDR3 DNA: TGTGCCAGCAGTCCCACCGGACAGGGGGGACTTGGGTACGAGCAGTACTTC.

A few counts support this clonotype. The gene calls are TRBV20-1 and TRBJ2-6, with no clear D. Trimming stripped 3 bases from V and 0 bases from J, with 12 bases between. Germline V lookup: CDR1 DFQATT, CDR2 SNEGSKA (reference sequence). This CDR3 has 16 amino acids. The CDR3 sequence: CSARIRRNSGANVLTF. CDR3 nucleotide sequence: TGCAGTGCTAGGATCCGGCGGAACTCTGGGGCCAACGTCCTGACTTTC.

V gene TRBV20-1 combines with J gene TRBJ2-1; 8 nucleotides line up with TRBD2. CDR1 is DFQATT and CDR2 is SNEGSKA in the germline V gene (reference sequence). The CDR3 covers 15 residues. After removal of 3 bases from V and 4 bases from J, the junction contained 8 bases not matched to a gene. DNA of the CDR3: TGCAGTGCTAGGGCACTAGCGGCCGCTTACAATGAGCAGTTCTTC. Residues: CSARALAAAYNEQFF.

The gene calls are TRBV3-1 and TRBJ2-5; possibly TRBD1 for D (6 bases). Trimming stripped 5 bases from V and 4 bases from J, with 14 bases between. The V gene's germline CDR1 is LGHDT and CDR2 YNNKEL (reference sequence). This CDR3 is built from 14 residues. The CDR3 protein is CASSYAGVGETQYF. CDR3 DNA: TGTGCCAGCAGCTACGCAGGGGTGGGAGAGACCCAGTACTTC.

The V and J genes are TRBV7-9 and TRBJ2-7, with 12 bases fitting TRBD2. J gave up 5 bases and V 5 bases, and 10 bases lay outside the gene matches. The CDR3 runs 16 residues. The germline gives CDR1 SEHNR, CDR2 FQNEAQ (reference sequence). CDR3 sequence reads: CASSPRTSGKEDEQYF. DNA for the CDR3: TGTGCCAGCAGCCCACGGACTAGCGGGAAAGAGGACGAGCAGTACTTC.

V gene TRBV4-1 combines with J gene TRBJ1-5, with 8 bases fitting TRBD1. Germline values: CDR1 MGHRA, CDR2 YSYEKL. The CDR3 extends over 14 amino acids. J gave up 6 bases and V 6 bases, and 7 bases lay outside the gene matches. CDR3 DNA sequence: TGCGCCAGCAGTCGGGACAGGCTATCTCAGCCCCAGCATTTT. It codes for CASSRDRLSQPQHF.

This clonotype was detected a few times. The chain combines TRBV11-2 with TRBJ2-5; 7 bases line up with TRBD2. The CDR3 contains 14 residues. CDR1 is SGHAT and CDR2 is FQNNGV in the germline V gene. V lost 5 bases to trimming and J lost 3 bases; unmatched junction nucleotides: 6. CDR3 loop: CASSRLGGKETQYF. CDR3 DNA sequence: TGTGCCAGCAGCCGACTCGGGGGGAAAGAGACCCAGTACTTC.

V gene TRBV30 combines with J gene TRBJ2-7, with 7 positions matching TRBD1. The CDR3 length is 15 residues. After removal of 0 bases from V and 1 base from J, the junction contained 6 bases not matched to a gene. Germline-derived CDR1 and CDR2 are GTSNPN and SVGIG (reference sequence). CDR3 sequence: CAWSVAWDSSYEQYF. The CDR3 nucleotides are TGTGCCTGGAGTGTAGCGTGGGACAGTTCCTACGAGCAGTACTTC.

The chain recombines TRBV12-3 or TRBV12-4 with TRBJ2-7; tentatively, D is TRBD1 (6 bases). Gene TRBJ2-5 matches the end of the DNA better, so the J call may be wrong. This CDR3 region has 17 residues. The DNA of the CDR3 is TGTGCCAGCAGTTTGTCCCAAAGGGGGAGCCCCACAAAGACCCAGTACTTC. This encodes CASSLSQRGSPTKTQYF.

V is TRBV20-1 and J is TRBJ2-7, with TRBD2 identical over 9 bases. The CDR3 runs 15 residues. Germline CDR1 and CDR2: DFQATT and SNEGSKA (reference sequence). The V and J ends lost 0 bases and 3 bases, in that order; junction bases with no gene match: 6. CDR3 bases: TGCAGTGCTAGAGATCTACGCGGGAGGGACTACGAGCAGTACTTC. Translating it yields CSARDLRGRDYEQYF.

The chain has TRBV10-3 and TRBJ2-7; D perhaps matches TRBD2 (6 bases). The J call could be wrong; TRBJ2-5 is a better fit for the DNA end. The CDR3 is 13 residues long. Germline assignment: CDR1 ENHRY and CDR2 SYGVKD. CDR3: CAATGDPRETQYF. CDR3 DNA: TGTGCCGCTACGGGGGACCCCCGGGAGACCCAGTACTTC.

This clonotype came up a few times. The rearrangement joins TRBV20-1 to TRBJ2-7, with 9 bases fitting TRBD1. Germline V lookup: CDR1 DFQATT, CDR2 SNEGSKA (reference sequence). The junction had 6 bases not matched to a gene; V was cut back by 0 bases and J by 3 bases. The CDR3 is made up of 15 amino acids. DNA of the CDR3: TGCAGTGCTAGAGATCGGGACAGGGAGATCTACGAGCAGTACTTC. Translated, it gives CSARDRDREIYEQYF.

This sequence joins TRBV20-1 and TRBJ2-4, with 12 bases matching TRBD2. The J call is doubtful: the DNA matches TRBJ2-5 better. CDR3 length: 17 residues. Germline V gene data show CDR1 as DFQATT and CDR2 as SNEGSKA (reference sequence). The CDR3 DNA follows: TGCAGTGCTAGTAGGCTAGCGGGAGGGGCGAGGGCAGAGACCCAGTACTTC. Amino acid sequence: CSASRLAGGARAETQYF.

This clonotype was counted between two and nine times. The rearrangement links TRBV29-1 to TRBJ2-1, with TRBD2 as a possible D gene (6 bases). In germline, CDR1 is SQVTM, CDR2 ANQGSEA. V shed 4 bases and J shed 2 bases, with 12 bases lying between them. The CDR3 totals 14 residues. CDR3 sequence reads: CSVVGGPAYNEQFF. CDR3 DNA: TGCAGCGTTGTAGGAGGGCCGGCCTACAATGAGCAGTTCTTC.

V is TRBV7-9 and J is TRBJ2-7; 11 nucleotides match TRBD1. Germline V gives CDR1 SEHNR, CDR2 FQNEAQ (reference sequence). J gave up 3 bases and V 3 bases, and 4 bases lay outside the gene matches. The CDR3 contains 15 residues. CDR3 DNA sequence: TGTGCCAGCAGCTTCGCGGGGACAGGGGGCTACGAGCAGTACTTC. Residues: CASSFAGTGGYEQYF.

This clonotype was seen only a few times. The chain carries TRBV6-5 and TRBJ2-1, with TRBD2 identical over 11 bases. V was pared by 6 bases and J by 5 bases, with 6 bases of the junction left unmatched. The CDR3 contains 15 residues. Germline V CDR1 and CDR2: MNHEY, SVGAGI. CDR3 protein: CASSAGLAGHNEQFF. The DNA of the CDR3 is TGTGCCAGCAGCGCAGGACTAGCGGGCCACAATGAGCAGTTCTTC.

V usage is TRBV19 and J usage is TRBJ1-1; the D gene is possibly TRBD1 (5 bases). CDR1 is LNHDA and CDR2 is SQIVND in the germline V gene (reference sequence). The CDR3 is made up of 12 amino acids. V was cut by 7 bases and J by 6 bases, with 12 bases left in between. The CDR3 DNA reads TGTGCCAGTACCTCGACAGTCTCTGAAGCTTTCTTT. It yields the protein CASTSTVSEAFF.

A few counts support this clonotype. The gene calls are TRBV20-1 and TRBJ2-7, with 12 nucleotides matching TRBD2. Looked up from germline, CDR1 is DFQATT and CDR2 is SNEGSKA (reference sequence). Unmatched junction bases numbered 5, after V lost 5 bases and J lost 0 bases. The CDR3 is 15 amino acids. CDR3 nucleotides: TGCAGTGCTGGACCACTAGCGGGAGGCTCCTACGAGCAGTACTTC. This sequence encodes CSAGPLAGGSYEQYF.

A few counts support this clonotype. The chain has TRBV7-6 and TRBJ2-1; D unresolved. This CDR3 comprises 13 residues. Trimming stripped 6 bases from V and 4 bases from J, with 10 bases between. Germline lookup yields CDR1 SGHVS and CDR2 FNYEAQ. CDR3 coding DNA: TGTGCCAGCAGGGGCCTAGAGTACAATGAGCAGTTCTTC. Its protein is CASRGLEYNEQFF. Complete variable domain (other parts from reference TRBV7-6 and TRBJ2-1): GAGVSQSPRYKVTKRGQDVALRCDPISGHVSLYWYRQALGQGPEFLTYFNYEAQQDKSGLPNDRFSAERPEGSISTLTIQRTEQRDSAMYRCASRGLEYNEQFFGPGTRLTVL.

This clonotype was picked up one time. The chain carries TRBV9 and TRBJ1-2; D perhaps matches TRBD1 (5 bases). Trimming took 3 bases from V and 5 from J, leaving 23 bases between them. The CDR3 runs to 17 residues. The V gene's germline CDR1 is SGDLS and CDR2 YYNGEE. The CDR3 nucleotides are TGTGCCAGCAGCGCTGCCCGAGCGGGGCAGACCCCTTATGGCTACACCTTC. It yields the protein CASSAARAGQTPYGYTF.

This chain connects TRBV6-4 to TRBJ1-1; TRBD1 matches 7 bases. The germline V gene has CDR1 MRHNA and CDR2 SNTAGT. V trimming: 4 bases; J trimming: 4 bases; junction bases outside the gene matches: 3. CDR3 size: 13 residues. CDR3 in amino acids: CASSVDRSTEAFF. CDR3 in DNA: TGTGCCAGCAGTGTGGACAGGTCCACTGAAGCTTTCTTT.

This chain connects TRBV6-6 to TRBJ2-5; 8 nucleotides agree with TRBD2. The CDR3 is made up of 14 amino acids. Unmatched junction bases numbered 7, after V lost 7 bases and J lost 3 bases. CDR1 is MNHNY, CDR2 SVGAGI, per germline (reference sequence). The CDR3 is CASTYRGGKETQYF. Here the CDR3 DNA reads TGTGCCAGCACCTACCGGGGGGGAAAAGAGACCCAGTACTTC.

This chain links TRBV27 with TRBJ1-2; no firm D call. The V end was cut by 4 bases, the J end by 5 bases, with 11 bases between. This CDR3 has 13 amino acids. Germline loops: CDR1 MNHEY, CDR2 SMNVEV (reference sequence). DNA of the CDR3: TGTGCCAGCAGTTCCATCAAGGCTTATGGCTACACCTTC. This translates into CASSSIKAYGYTF.

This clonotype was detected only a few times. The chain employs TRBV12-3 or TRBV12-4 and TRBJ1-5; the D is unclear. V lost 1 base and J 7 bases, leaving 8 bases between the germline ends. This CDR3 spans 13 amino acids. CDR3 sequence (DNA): TGTGCCAGCAGTTTAGGCGGGATACAGCCCCAGCATTTT. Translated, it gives CASSLGGIQPQHF.

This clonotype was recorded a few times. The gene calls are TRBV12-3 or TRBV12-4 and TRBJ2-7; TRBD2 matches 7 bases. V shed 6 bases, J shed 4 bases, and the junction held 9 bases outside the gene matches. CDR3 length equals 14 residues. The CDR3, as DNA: TGTGCCAGCAGCCCCCGGGCGGGGGTATACGAGCAGTACTTC. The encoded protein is CASSPRAGVYEQYF.

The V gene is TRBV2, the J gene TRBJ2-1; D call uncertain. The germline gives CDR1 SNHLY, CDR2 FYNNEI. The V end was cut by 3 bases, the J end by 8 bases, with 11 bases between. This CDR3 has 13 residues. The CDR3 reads CASSDDVVHEQFF. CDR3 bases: TGTGCCAGCAGTGACGACGTCGTCCATGAGCAGTTCTTC.

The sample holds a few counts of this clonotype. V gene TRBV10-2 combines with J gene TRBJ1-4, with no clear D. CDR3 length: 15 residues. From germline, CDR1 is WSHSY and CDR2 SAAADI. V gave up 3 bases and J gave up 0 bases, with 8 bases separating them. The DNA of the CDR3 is TGCGCCAGCAGTGATACCTACCCAACTAATGAAAAACTGTTTTTT. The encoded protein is CASSDTYPTNEKLFF.

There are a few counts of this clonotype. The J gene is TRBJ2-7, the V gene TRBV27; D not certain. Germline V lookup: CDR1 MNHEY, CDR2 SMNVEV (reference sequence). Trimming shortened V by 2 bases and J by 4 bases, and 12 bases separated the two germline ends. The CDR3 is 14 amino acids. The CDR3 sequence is CASSLKVWGYEQYF. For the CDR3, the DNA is TGTGCCAGCAGTTTAAAAGTCTGGGGTTACGAGCAGTACTTC.

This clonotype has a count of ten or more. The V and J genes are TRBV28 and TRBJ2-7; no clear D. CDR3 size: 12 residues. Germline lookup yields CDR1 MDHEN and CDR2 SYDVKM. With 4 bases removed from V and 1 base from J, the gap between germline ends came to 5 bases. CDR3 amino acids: CASSSESYEQYF. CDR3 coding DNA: TGTGCCAGCAGTTCCGAATCCTACGAGCAGTACTTC.

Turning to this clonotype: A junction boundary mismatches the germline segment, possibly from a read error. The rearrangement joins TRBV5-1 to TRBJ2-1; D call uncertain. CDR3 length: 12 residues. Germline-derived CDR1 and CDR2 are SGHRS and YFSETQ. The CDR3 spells CAGSPDYNEQFF. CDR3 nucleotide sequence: TGCGCCGGCAGCCCGGATTACAATGAGCAGTTCTTC.

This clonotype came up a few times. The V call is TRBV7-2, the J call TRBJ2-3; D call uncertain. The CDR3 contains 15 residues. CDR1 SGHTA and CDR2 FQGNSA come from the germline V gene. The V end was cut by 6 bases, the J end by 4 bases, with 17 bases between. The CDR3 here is CASSPSTGLADTQYF. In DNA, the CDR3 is TGTGCCAGCAGTCCTAGTACCGGGTTGGCAGATACGCAGTATTTT.

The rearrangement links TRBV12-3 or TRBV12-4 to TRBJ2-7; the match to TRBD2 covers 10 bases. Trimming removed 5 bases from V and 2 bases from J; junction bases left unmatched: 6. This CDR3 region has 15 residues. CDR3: CASSDPSGGAYEQYF. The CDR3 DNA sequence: TGTGCCAGCAGTGACCCTAGCGGGGGAGCCTACGAGCAGTACTTC.